This entry describes one T cell receptor (beta chain). Its target antigen remains unknown. One end of the junction varies from germline; a read error may be responsible. Systemically healthy Caucasian individuals from Russia, about 38 in total and aged roughly 6 to 90 years, were included as donors. Approximately 9.3 milliliters of peripheral blood were collected from each donor into EDTA-treated Vacutainer tubes. Ficoll-Paque density-gradient centrifugation was used to isolate PBMCs, with at least 7 million obtained per sample. Trizol reagent was used to extract total RNA from the PBMCs, yielding at least 5 micrograms per sample. The percentages of naive CD45RAhigh/CD27high T cells were determined by flow cytometry on a PBMC aliquot from every donor. Library creation used 5' RACE. The sequencing machine was an Illumina HiSeq 2500. A second PCR of about 6 to 11 cycles was performed with a sample-barcoded 5' primer and a J-beta primer mix. A unique molecular identifier was introduced onto each TCR beta cDNA molecule by a template-switch 5' adaptor carrying 12 random nucleotides. Each sample yielded at least 3 million CDR3-containing paired-end reads. The Mint cDNA synthesis kit, primed by a TRBC-specific oligonucleotide, was used to synthesize first-strand cDNA from all RNA. All cDNA was treated with uracil-DNA glycosylase and then went through a first 18-cycle PCR with the universal primers M1SS and BC2_uni_R. Processing in the source paper ran as follows. Normalization of each sample was performed by random selection of 1 million high-quality reads, each carrying a distinct molecular identifier. Instead of being binned into consensus sequences, reads that shared molecular identifiers were thrown out. MiTCR, run with a Q25 quality threshold and the strictest error-elimination algorithm, handled CDR3 identification, clonotype clustering and error correction. Lower-bound total TCR beta diversity was estimated with a nonparametric unseen species model using Euler transformation. TCRdb took the public reads, trimmed them with fastp at Q25, ran MiXCR for clone calling and kept in-frame beta chains. CDR3 protein sequences are deduplicated, and each keeps its most common genes and DNA. The V and J calls and clone size come from TCRdb's table, not from the authors' own analysis. This sample has 1.5 million to 2 million distinct CDR3 sequences in its table, and about 49% of those were observed once. The ten largest clones add up to roughly 2% of the sample.

CDR1 is given as SGHAT and CDR2 as FQNNGV, both from the germline V gene. Measured from the cysteine to the phenylalanine, the CDR3 is 15 residues long. Kept here is only the CDR3 DNA, which spans 45 bases and is read in frame from base 1. The data stem from a study of blood T cells in healthy people across ages (dated by TCRdb to about 2015). Study-wide context: In model experiments, template switching captured about one uniquely barcoded TCR beta cDNA molecule for every two T cells. The study measured age-related changes in TCR beta repertoire diversity using deep sequencing normalized with unique cDNA molecular identifiers. Four age groups were formed from the donors: young (average around 15 years), middle-aged (approximately 40), aged (about 62) and long-lived (roughly 88). To avoid experimental bias, donors of different ages were randomly spread across the sequencing lanes. Two additional independent replicas of 1 million unique cDNA reads from the same blood draw were analyzed for two donors (one aged 18 to 30 and one aged 80 or older).

Overall results and qualifications from the work: Observed TCR beta diversity correlated strongly with the percentage of naive T cells measured by flow cytometry. As age increased, observed TCR beta diversity per million T cells dropped in a roughly linear way, and a significant reduction was already evident by age roughly 40. Total diversity estimates from one million sequenced T cells were considered lower bounds and underestimates. Since profiling was done on bulk unsorted PBMCs, naive and antigen-experienced compartments could not be conclusively compared. Compared with the aged group, the long-lived group had more naive CD4+ T cells, fewer expanded clones and increased TCR diversity, a pattern suggesting age selection. The CMV infection status of donors was not known, potentially confounding age-related changes in expanded clonotypes.

This receptor was obtained from a woman between 40 and 55 years old in good health. The sequenced sample was blood. The chain joins TRBV11-2 to TRBJ2-7; a stretch of 10 junction bases matches TRBD2. The nucleotide sequence reads as follows: TGTACCAGCAGCTTATTAGCGGGGGGCTCCTACGAGCAGTACTTC. Translated, this gives CTSSLLAGGSYEQYF.